This T cell receptor (beta chain) is drawn from a study of vaccination and CD4 T cells after COVID-19. For the study at large: Cells received overlapping spike peptides from SARS-CoV-2, HCoV-NL63, HCoV-OC43 and HCoV-229E as stimulation. Every culture used as a control got a CEFX pool, an HIV-1 Nef pool, or no peptide.

Trimming cost V 4 bases and J 9 bases; bases outside gene matches: 5. Germline V CDR1 and CDR2: SGHTA, FQGNSA. The CDR3 has 15 amino acids. Treatment specified: roughly 11-day PBMC culture with coronavirus spike peptide pools or control peptides (ViraFEST assay). To note about this clonotype: Its antigen is currently unknown.

Researchers used the Oncomine TCR Beta short-read assay to sequence DNA from cultured CD4+ T cells. MiXCR was run by TCRdb on the PCR reads, yielding one entry per CDR3 protein. Here the sample spans about 15,000 distinct CDR3 sequences, 40% to 45% being singletons. The sequence was collected from a human donor with COVID-19. V usage is TRBV7-2 and J usage is TRBJ1-6; 11 bases match TRBD1. The sequenced sample was cultured CD4+ T cells from blood. This CDR3 is CASSSGQGASSPLHF. DNA for the CDR3: TGTGCCAGCAGCTCTGGACAGGGGGCGAGTTCACCCCTCCACTTT.